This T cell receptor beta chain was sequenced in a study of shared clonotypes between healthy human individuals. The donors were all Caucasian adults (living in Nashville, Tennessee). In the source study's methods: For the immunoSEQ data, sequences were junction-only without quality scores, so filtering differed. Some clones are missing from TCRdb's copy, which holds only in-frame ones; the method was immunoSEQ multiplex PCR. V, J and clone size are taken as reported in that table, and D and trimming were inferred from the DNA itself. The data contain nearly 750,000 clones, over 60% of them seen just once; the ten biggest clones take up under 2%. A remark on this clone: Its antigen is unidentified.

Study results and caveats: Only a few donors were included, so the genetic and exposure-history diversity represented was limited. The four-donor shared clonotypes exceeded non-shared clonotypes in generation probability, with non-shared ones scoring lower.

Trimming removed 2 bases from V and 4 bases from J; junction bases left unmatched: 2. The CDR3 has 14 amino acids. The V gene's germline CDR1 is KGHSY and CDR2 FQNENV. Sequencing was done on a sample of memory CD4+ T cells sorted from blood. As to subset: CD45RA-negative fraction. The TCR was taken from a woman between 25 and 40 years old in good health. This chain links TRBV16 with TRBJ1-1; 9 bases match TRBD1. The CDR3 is CASSQNRGPTEAFF. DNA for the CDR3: TGTGCCAGCAGCCAAAACAGGGGGCCCACTGAAGCTTTCTTT.